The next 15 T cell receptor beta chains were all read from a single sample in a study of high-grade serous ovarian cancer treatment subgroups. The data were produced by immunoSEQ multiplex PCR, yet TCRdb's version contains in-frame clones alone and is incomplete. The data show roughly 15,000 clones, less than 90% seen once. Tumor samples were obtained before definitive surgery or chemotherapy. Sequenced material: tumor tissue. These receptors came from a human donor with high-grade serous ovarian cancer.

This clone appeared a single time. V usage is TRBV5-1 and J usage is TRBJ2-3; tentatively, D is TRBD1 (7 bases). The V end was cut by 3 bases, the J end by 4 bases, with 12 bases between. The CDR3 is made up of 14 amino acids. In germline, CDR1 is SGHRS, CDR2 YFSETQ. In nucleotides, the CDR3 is TGCGCCAGCAGCTCGACAGGGACTTCAGATACGCAGTATTTT. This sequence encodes CASSSTGTSDTQYF.

The CDR3 DNA sequence: TGTGCCAGCAGCGCCGGGCGGGGGCTCGGTAACTATGGCTACACCTTC. Its protein is CASSAGRGLGNYGYTF. This chain joins TRBV9 and TRBJ1-2, with D tentatively TRBD1 (6 bases). Germline V gene sequence: CDR1 SGDLS, CDR2 YYNGEE. This CDR3 is built from 16 residues. Trimming shortened V by 3 bases and J by 1 base, and 16 bases separated the two germline ends.

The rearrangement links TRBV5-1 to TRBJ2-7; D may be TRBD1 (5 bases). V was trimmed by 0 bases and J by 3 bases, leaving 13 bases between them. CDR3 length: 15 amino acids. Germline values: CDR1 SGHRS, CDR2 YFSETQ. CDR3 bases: TGCGCCAGCAGCTTGGGGCAGGGAAGTGGCTACGAGCAGTACTTC. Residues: CASSLGQGSGYEQYF.

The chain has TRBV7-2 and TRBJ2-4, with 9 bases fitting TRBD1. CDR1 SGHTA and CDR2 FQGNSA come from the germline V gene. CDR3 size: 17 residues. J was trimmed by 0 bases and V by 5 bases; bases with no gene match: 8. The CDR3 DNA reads TGTGCCAGCAGCCGGGGACAGGGTTCTATAGCCAAAAACATTCAGTACTTC. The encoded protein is CASSRGQGSIAKNIQYF.

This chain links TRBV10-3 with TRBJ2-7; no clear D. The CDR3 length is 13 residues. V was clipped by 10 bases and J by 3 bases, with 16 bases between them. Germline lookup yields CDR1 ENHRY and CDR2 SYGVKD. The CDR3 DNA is TGTGCCACCAGAACAGAGAAGGGCTACGAGCAGTACTTC. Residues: CATRTEKGYEQYF.

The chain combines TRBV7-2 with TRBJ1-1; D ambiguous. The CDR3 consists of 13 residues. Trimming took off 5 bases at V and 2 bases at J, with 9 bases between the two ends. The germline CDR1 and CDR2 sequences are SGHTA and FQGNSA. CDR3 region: CASSHDINTEAFF. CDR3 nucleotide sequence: TGTGCCAGCAGCCATGACATCAACACTGAAGCTTTCTTT.

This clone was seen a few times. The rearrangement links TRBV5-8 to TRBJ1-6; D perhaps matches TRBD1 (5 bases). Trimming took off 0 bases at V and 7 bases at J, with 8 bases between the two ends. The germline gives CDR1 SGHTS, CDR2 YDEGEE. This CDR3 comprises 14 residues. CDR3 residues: CASSLVGENSPLHF. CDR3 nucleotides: TGTGCCAGCAGCTTGGTGGGGGAGAATTCACCCCTCCACTTT.

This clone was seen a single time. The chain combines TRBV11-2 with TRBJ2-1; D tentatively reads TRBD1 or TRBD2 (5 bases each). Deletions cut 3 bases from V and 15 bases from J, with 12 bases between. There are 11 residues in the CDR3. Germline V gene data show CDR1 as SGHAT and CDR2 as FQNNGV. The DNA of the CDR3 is TGTGCCAGCAGCTTCCGGGACGTGTTGTTCTTC. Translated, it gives CASSFRDVLFF.

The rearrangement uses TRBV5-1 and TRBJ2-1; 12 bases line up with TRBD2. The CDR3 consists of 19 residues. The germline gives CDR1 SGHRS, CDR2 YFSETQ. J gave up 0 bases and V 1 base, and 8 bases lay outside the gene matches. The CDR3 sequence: CASSLSFLAGGPSYNEQFF. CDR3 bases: TGCGCCAGCAGCTTGTCGTTCCTAGCGGGGGGGCCCTCCTACAATGAGCAGTTCTTC. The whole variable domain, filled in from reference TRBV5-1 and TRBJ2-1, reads KAGVTQTPRYLIKTRGQQVTLSCSPISGHRSVSWYQQTPGQGLQFLFEYFSETQRNKGNFPGRFSGRQFSNSRSEMNVSTLELGDSALYLCASSLSFLAGGPSYNEQFFGPGTRLTVL.

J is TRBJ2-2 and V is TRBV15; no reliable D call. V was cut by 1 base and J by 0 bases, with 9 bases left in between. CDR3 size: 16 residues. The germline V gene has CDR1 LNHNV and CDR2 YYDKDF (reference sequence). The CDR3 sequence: CATSRVPATNTGELFF. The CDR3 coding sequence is TGTGCCACCAGCAGAGTACCAGCCACGAACACCGGGGAGCTGTTTTTT.

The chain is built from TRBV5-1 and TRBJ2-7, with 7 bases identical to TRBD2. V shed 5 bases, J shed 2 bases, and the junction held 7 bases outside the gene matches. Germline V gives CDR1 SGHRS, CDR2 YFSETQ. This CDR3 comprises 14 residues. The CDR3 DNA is TGCGCCAGCAGTCGAGGACTAGGTCCCTACGAGCAGTACTTC. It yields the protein CASSRGLGPYEQYF. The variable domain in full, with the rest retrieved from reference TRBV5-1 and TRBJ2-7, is KAGVTQTPRYLIKTRGQQVTLSCSPISGHRSVSWYQQTPGQGLQFLFEYFSETQRNKGNFPGRFSGRQFSNSRSEMNVSTLELGDSALYLCASSRGLGPYEQYFGPGTRLTVT.

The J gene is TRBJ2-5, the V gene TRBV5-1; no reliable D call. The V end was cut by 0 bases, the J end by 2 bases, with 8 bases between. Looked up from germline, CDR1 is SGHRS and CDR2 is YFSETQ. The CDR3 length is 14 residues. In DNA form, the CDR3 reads TGCGCCAGCAGCTTGGGAGTGGGTCAAGAGACCCAGTACTTC. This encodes CASSLGVGQETQYF.

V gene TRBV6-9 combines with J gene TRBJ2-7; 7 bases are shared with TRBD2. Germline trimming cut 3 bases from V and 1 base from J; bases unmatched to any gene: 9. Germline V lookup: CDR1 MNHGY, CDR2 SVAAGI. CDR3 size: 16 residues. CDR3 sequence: CASSYSSSGASYEQYF. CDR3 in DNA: TGTGCCAGCAGTTACTCTTCCAGCGGGGCTTCCTACGAGCAGTACTTC.

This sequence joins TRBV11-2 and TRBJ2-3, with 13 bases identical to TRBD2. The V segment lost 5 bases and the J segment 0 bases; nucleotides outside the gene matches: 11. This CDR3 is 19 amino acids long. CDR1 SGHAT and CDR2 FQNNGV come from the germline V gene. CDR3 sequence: CASSVPPPGLAGSTDTQYF. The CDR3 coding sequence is TGTGCCAGCAGCGTGCCGCCCCCGGGACTAGCGGGGAGCACAGATACGCAGTATTTT.

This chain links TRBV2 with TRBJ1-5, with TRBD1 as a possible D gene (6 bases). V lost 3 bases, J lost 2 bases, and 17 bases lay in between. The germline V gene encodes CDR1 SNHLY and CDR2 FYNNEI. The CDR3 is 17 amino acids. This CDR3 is CASSDLGRGYGNQPQHF. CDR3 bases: TGTGCCAGCAGTGATCTCGGCAGGGGCTATGGCAATCAGCCCCAGCATTTT.